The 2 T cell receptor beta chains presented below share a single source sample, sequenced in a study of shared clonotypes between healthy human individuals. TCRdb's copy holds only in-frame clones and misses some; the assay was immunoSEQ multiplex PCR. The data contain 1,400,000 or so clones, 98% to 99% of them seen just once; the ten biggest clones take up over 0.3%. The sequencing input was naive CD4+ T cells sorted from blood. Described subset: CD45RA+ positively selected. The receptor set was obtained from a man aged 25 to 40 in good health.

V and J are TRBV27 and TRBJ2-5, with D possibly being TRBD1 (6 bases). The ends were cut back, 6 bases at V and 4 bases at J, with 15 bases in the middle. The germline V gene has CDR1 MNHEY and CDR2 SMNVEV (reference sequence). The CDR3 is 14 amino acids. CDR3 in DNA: TGTGCCAGCAGGACTACAGGGTGGGGAGAGACCCAGTACTTC. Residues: CASRTTGWGETQYF.

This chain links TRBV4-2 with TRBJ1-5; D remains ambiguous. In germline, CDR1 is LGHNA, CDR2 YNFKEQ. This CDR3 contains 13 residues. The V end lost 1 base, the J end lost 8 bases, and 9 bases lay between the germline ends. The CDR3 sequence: CASSQGFLEPQHF. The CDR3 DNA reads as TGTGCCAGCAGCCAAGGCTTCCTGGAGCCCCAGCATTTT.